This paragraph covers one T cell receptor (beta chain) sequence. What it recognizes is unknown. The data stem from a study of shared clonotypes between healthy human individuals. Study-level results: On the whole, naive subsets had larger estimated richness than memory subsets had. The donor pool, a small one, limited the genetic and exposure-history diversity represented.

The V end was cut by 5 bases, the J end by 0 bases, with 15 bases between. CDR1 is SEHNR and CDR2 is FQNEAQ in the germline V gene (reference sequence). This CDR3 has 16 amino acids. A CD45RA+ naive subset and a CD45RA-negative memory subset were split from CD4+ cells. Original data processing: Sequence data from immunoSEQ were junction-only and lacked quality scores; consequently, filtering differed. Only in-frame clones appear in the TCRdb table, and some are missing; sequencing was by immunoSEQ multiplex PCR. V and J calls and clone size come straight from that table; D and trimming were deduced from the DNA. Found here are approximately 2.3 million clones, 93% of them singletons; the top ten hold 0.39%.

The clonotype originates from a man aged 18 to 29 in good health. Some clones in this sample may be carry-over from other donors' samples. Sequenced material: naive CD4+ T cells from PBMCs. Subset noted: CD45RA+ positively selected. The chain recombines TRBV7-9 with TRBJ2-3; D call uncertain. DNA for the CDR3: TGTGCCAGCAGCCCCCGACCGGACCCTAGCACAGATACGCAGTATTTT. Translated, it gives CASSPRPDPSTDTQYF.